The text below deals with one TCR beta chain. Its target is unknown. Both 60 Vbeta primers and 13 Jbeta primers went into the PCR. Produced via immunoSEQ multiplex PCR; TCRdb's table is partial and in-frame only. The sample contains approximately 140,000 clones, 70% to 80% of which appear only once. The source of the sample is a study of cytomegalovirus exposure and HLA in healthy donors. Study results and limitations: Most of the TCR beta V segments (in an earlier analysis) were productive either about 87% or about 30% of the time. As immune exposure information, only CMV serostatus was available.

V lost 5 bases, J lost 5 bases, and 12 bases lay in between. Per germline, CDR1 GTSNPN and CDR2 SVGIG (reference sequence). The CDR3 is made up of 12 amino acids. The specimen sequenced was PBMCs. The clonotype comes from a human donor in good health. The rearrangement links TRBV30 to TRBJ1-1; D unclear. The CDR3 DNA sequence: TGTGCCTGGGGGAGGGAAGGGACTGAAGCTTTCTTT. This sequence encodes CAWGREGTEAFF. Supplemented by reference TRBV30 and TRBJ1-1, the full variable domain reads SQTIHQWPATLVQPVGSPLSLECTVEGTSNPNLYWYRQAAGRGLQLLFYSVGIGQISSEVPQNLSASRPQDRQFILSSKKLLLSDSGFYLCAWGREGTEAFFGQGTRLTVV.